This entry lists 25 T cell receptor beta chains sequenced from one sample in a study of T-cell reconstitution after alpha-beta-depleted transplantation in children. Molecular barcoding with unique molecular identifiers was used for the TCRbeta library. One entry per CDR3 protein, called by TCRdb with MiXCR from the PCR reads. The sample consists of 200,000 to 250,000 distinct CDR3 sequences, roughly 8.2% of them appearing once. The sample consisted of PBMCs, mostly from graft donor cells, taken 180 days after TCRalphabeta/CD19-depleted stem cell transplant. The source of these receptors is a male patient under 18 who had a stem cell transplant for acute lymphoblastic leukemia, so the T cells may come from the graft donor.

This clonotype was seen at least ten times. The chain employs TRBV12-3 or TRBV12-4 and TRBJ2-7; D is unclear. The CDR3 runs to 13 residues. V was pared by 11 bases and J by 0 bases, with 14 bases between. This CDR3 is CAGKGYNSYEQYF. CDR3 DNA sequence: TGTGCCGGCAAAGGGTACAACTCCTACGAGCAGTACTTC.

About this clonotype: It may be a read error: a sequence one base away is much more abundant. The chain recombines TRBV21-1 with TRBJ1-1; TRBD1 is the table's D call, not checked against the DNA. TRBV21-1 counts as a pseudogene. The CDR3 spans 17 residues. CDR3 residues: CASSSRTGGPTNTEAFF. The CDR3 region has the DNA TGTGCCAGCAGCTCCAGGACAGGGGGCCCCACGAACACTGAAGCTTTCTTT.

This clonotype was observed a few times. The V and J genes are TRBV6-2 or TRBV6-3 and TRBJ1-5; D remains ambiguous. Germline values: CDR1 MNHEY, CDR2 SVGEGT. V lost 5 bases and J lost 7, with 15 bases in between. The CDR3 has 14 amino acids. CDR3 nucleotides: TGTGCCAGCAGTCAGACAAAAATCGGCCAGCCCCAGCATTTT. Translating gives CASSQTKIGQPQHF.

This clonotype was detected ten times or more. The chain has TRBV4-1 and TRBJ2-7; 7 bases line up with TRBD1. Trimming at V came to 3 bases and at J to 0 bases, leaving 8 bases not matched to a gene. The CDR3 length is 16 residues. Germline V gene lookup returns CDR1 MGHRA and CDR2 YSYEKL. CDR3 sequence (DNA): TGCGCCAGCAGCCACCCGGGGACAGCTACCTCCTACGAGCAGTACTTC. Translating gives CASSHPGTATSYEQYF.

This clonotype came up many times. This sequence joins TRBV28 and TRBJ1-4, with a possible D match to TRBD1 (5 bases). The germline V gene encodes CDR1 MDHEN and CDR2 SYDVKM. V gave up 8 bases and J gave up 6 bases, with 19 bases separating them. This CDR3 is 15 amino acids long. CDR3 nucleotide sequence: TGTGCCAGCGTGGCCCTATTGGGGGAGTATGAAAAACTGTTTTTT. As protein: CASVALLGEYEKLFF.

This clonotype showed up many times. The chain links TRBV7-8 to TRBJ2-1, with a weak D call TRBD1 (6 bases). The CDR3 covers 14 residues. Germline assignment: CDR1 SGHVS and CDR2 FQNEAQ. The V end was cut by 6 bases, the J end by 6 bases, with 15 bases between. DNA of the CDR3: TGTGCCAGCAGACAGCCCGGGACAAGCAATGAGCAGTTCTTC. Its translation is CASRQPGTSNEQFF.

This clonotype appeared many times. The V call is TRBV29-1, the J call TRBJ2-3, with TRBD1 matching 11 bases. CDR3 length: 14 residues. Trimming at V came to 6 bases and at J to 5 bases, leaving 7 bases not matched to a gene. Germline V gene data show CDR1 as SQVTM and CDR2 as ANQGSEA. The CDR3 loop is CSVPGTGGEDTQYF. The DNA of the CDR3 is TGCAGCGTCCCCGGGACAGGGGGGGAAGATACGCAGTATTTT.

The table lists this clonotype with many counts. The chain combines TRBV7-9 with TRBJ1-3; 7 positions agree with TRBD1. J was trimmed by 0 bases and V by 5 bases; bases with no gene match: 7. CDR3 length: 16 residues. Germline V lookup: CDR1 SEHNR, CDR2 FQNEAQ (reference sequence). CDR3 loop: CASSPGQVSSGNTIYF. In nucleotides, the CDR3 is TGTGCCAGCAGCCCTGGACAGGTTTCCTCTGGAAACACCATATATTTT. Full variable domain (outside the CDR3, taken from reference TRBV7-9 and TRBJ1-3): DTGVSQNPRHKITKRGQNVTFRCDPISEHNRLYWYRQTLGQGPEFLTYFQNEAQLEKSRLLSDRFSAERPKGSFSTLEIQRTEQGDSAMYLCASSPGQVSSGNTIYFGEGSWLTVV.

This clonotype was observed at least ten times. V gene TRBV5-1 combines with J gene TRBJ2-5, with 11 bases fitting TRBD2. The CDR3 totals 15 residues. The germline V gene encodes CDR1 SGHRS and CDR2 YFSETQ. Trimming at V came to 2 bases and at J to 6 bases, leaving 6 bases not matched to a gene. The CDR3 bases are TGCGCCAGCAGCTTTAGCGGGGGGGCCTCCAAGACCCAGTACTTC. It yields the protein CASSFSGGASKTQYF.

This clonotype has a count of ten or more. The chain couples TRBV3-1 to TRBJ2-2; 8 nucleotides agree with TRBD2. V gave up 4 bases and J gave up 5 bases; unmatched junction bases: 12. This CDR3 contains 17 residues. Germline V gene lookup returns CDR1 LGHDT and CDR2 YNNKEL (reference sequence). CDR3 nucleotide sequence: TGTGCCAGCAGCCCGGCGGGAGGACTCTTGGGGACCGGGGAGCTGTTTTTT. This translates into CASSPAGGLLGTGELFF.

This clonotype was observed a handful of times. The rearrangement links TRBV7-2 to TRBJ2-3; weak D call: TRBD2 (7 bases). CDR1 and CDR2 from the germline V gene are SGHTA and FQGNSA. Trimming removed 4 bases from V and 2 bases from J, with 19 bases in between. There are 17 residues in the CDR3. The CDR3 DNA reads as TGTGCCAGCAGCTACCCTTTAAGTGGGGGGGCCACAGATACGCAGTATTTT. It specifies CASSYPLSGGATDTQYF.

This clonotype was counted at least ten times. The chain employs TRBV10-3 and TRBJ1-1; a weak D match, TRBD1 (6 bases). Germline V CDR1 and CDR2: ENHRY, SYGVKD. The CDR3 has 13 residues. The ends were cut back, 11 bases at V and 1 base at J, with 14 bases in the middle. DNA of the CDR3: TGTGCCTCCACACAGGGTCAGAACACTGAAGCTTTCTTT. The encoded protein is CASTQGQNTEAFF.

This clonotype was detected many times. The rearrangement joins TRBV20-1 to TRBJ2-1; 9 bases map to TRBD2. Germline values: CDR1 DFQATT, CDR2 SNEGSKA (reference sequence). The CDR3 runs 14 residues. Losses at the gene ends were 5 bases for V and 2 bases for J; bases not matched to a gene: 4. CDR3 residues: CSAEGGGAYNEQFF. Here the CDR3 DNA reads TGCAGTGCTGAGGGCGGGGGGGCCTACAATGAGCAGTTCTTC.

This clonotype was detected ten times or more. The rearrangement links TRBV7-4 to TRBJ2-7; 7 bases line up with TRBD1. This CDR3 contains 15 residues. Unmatched junction bases numbered 7, after V lost 1 base and J lost 4 bases. Germline V gene data show CDR1 as SGHVT and CDR2 as SQSDAQ. The DNA of the CDR3 is TGTGCCAGCAGCTTAGGTCGCCAGGGGGAATACGAGCAGTACTTC. Translating it yields CASSLGRQGEYEQYF.

The rearrangement uses TRBV28 and TRBJ2-7, with D possibly matching TRBD1 (6 bases). The CDR3 spans 15 residues. Germline CDR1 MDHEN, CDR2 SYDVKM. V lost 2 bases and J 0 bases, leaving 11 bases between the germline ends. The CDR3, as DNA: TGTGCCAGCAGTTTAAGGGGGTCCCTCTCCTACGAGCAGTACTTC. This codes for CASSLRGSLSYEQYF. The full variable domain, completed using reference TRBV28 and TRBJ2-7, is DVKVTQSSRYLVKRTGEKVFLECVQDMDHENMFWYRQDPGLGLRLIYFSYDVKMKEKGDIPEGYSVSREKKERFSLILESASTNQTSMYLCASSLRGSLSYEQYFGPGTRLTVT.

This clonotype has just a few counts. The chain combines TRBV7-9 with TRBJ2-2; D is possibly TRBD2 (5 bases). CDR3 length: 17 residues. Germline loops: CDR1 SEHNR, CDR2 FQNEAQ (reference sequence). CDR3 in DNA: TGTGTGTGGCAAGCTTCTAGCTGGGCGACGAACACCGGGGAGCTGTTTTTT. Translated, it gives CVWQASSWATNTGELFF.

This clonotype appeared many times. The rearrangement joins TRBV20-1 to TRBJ1-3; no definite D call. The CDR3 is 13 amino acids. Per germline, CDR1 DFQATT and CDR2 SNEGSKA (reference sequence). The V gene lost 6 bases and the J gene lost 0 bases, with 9 bases spanning the gap. The CDR3 here is CSAKVHSGNTIYF. The CDR3 DNA is TGCAGTGCCAAGGTCCACTCTGGAAACACCATATATTTT.

V usage is TRBV12-3 or TRBV12-4 and J usage is TRBJ1-6; D perhaps matches TRBD1 (5 bases). This CDR3 is built from 12 residues. The V and J ends lost 5 bases and 7 bases respectively, with 6 bases between them. The CDR3 region is CASSEGNSPLHF. The DNA for the CDR3 is TGTGCCAGCAGTGAGGGGAATTCACCCCTCCACTTT.

This clonotype was seen ten or more times. This rearrangement joins TRBV18 to TRBJ2-3; tentative D call: TRBD2 (6 bases). Germline V CDR1 and CDR2: KGHSH, LQKENI. The CDR3 has 16 residues. The V gene lost 1 base and the J gene lost 0 bases, with 11 bases spanning the gap. The CDR3 protein is CASSPLTRGSTDTQYF. DNA for the CDR3: TGTGCCAGCTCACCACTGACACGGGGGAGCACAGATACGCAGTATTTT. The entire variable domain, with the rest obtained from reference TRBV18 and TRBJ2-3, is as follows: NAGVMQNPRHLVRRRGQEARLRCSPMKGHSHVYWYRQLPEEGLKFMVYLQKENIIDESGMPKERFSAEFPKEGPSILRIQQVVRGDSAAYFCASSPLTRGSTDTQYFGPGTRLTVL.

This clonotype was seen at least ten times. The CDR3 reads CASSLESGQGQETQYF. The CDR3 DNA is TGTGCCAGCAGTTTAGAATCCGGACAGGGTCAAGAGACCCAGTACTTC. This chain joins TRBV12-3 or TRBV12-4 and TRBJ2-5; 8 nucleotides line up with TRBD1. V lost 1 base, J lost 2 bases, and 6 bases stayed unmatched. The CDR3 totals 16 residues.

At least ten counts were recorded for this clonotype. As DNA, the CDR3 is TGTGCCAGCAGCTTACGGGAGGCTGGAAACACCATATATTTT. This codes for CASSLREAGNTIYF. This chain links TRBV7-9 with TRBJ1-3, with D hard to call. Deletions cut 2 bases from V and 2 bases from J, with 7 bases between. CDR1 is SEHNR and CDR2 is FQNEAQ in the germline V gene (reference sequence). The CDR3 is 14 amino acids.

This clonotype came up many times. The chain is built from TRBV11-2 and TRBJ2-7; 10 nucleotides agree with TRBD2. The CDR3 has 17 residues. Per germline, CDR1 SGHAT and CDR2 FQNNGV. The V segment lost 0 bases and the J segment 2 bases; nucleotides outside the gene matches: 7. The CDR3 DNA follows: TGTGCCAGCAGCTTAGATGGGTTTCTAGCGGGGGCCTACGAGCAGTACTTC. Protein: CASSLDGFLAGAYEQYF.

This clonotype was observed at least ten times. The genes are TRBV29-1 and TRBJ1-1, with D hard to call. The CDR3 extends over 14 amino acids. Trimming cost V 6 bases and J 0 bases, with 14 bases left between them. Germline V lookup: CDR1 SQVTM, CDR2 ANQGSEA. CDR3 sequence: CSVCPRTMNTEAFF. The CDR3 DNA sequence: TGCAGCGTGTGTCCCCGGACGATGAACACTGAAGCTTTCTTT. Full variable domain (outside the CDR3, taken from reference TRBV29-1 and TRBJ1-1): SAVISQKPSRDICQRGTSLTIQCQVDSQVTMMFWYRQQPGQSLTLIATANQGSEATYESGFVIDKFPISRPNLTFSTLTVSNMSPEDSSIYLCSVCPRTMNTEAFFGQGTRLTVV.

Ten or more counts support this clonotype. The gene calls are TRBV20-1 and TRBJ2-6, with a weak D call TRBD1 (5 bases). The CDR3 is 14 residues long. Germline V gene lookup returns CDR1 DFQATT and CDR2 SNEGSKA (reference sequence). V was clipped by 3 bases and J by 3 bases, with 9 bases between them. CDR3 in DNA: TGCAGTGCTAGCGCAGGGCGTGGGGCCAACGTCCTGACTTTC. This encodes CSASAGRGANVLTF.

This clonotype appeared many times. The gene calls are TRBV10-3 and TRBJ2-1; 7 bases are a match to TRBD1. The germline CDR1 and CDR2 sequences are ENHRY and SYGVKD. Germline trimming cut 6 bases from V and 4 bases from J; bases unmatched to any gene: 3. This CDR3 contains 13 residues. CDR3 loop: CAIRDRLYNEQFF. CDR3 nucleotide sequence: TGTGCCATCAGGGACAGGCTATACAATGAGCAGTTCTTC.